Listed below are T cell receptor beta chains from one sample, sequenced in a study of cytomegalovirus exposure and HLA in healthy donors. Clones were read by immunoSEQ multiplex PCR, and TCRdb kept only the in-frame ones, dropping some. The table records about 98,000 clones, about 80% of them present only once. The material sequenced was PBMCs. These receptors were obtained from a man in his late teens or twenties in good health and CMV-seropositive. CDR3s include the opening cysteine and the closing phenylalanine or tryptophan. A D gene is named only where the DNA matches it firmly.

>16|TRBJ2-2|TRBD1|TRBV10-3
CAIMDGGQGSTGELFF
>14|TRBJ2-7|NA|TRBV19
CASSIRGETYEQYF
>16|TRBJ2-3|NA|TRBV7-9
CASSLASGYGTDTQYF
>17|TRBJ1-1|TRBD1|TRBV27
CASSFLAAGGSIAEAFF
>15|TRBJ1-6|TRBD1|TRBV5-1
CASSSRQGEGSPLHF
>14|TRBJ2-5|TRBD2|TRBV5-4
CASSLTGLEETQYF
>16|TRBJ1-1|NA|TRBV7-2
CASSLAGRGVNTEAFF
>15|TRBJ1-5|TRBD1|TRBV7-9
CASSSDDRAHQPQHF
>16|TRBJ2-2|NA|TRBV28
CATLRIGTSLTGELFF
>18|TRBJ2-5|TRBD2|TRBV6-1
CASSEGLAGGPGQETQYF
>18|TRBJ2-3|TRBD1|TRBV5-5
CASSLAKGTALPTDTQYF
>16|TRBJ1-5|TRBD1|TRBV19
CASSRTGTGANQPQHF
>17|TRBJ1-4|TRBD1|TRBV18
CASSPFDPGTGNEKLFF
>14|TRBJ2-2|TRBD2|TRBV6-1
CASSAGGDTGELFF
>15|TRBJ2-5|NA|TRBV6-1
CASRWSIQSIETQYF
>13|TRBJ2-7|TRBD1|TRBV2
CAITPRDSHEQYF
>15|TRBJ2-1|TRBD1|TRBV6-6
CASRHRQGLYNEQFF
>15|TRBJ2-1|TRBD2|TRBV4-1
CASSPSGGPGNEQFF
>13|TRBJ2-7|NA|TRBV28
CASRRTEVHEQYF
>13|TRBJ1-1|TRBD1|TRBV6-1
CASSRQGPTEAFF
>14|TRBJ1-3|NA|TRBV7-9
CASSLEVQRNTIYF
>15|TRBJ2-5|NA|TRBV10-2
CASSQPRTGSETQYF
>17|TRBJ2-7|NA|TRBV11-2
CASSFRVGDTRSYEQYF
>13|TRBJ1-2|TRBD1|TRBV10-3
CAISEAGGGGYTF
>11|TRBJ2-7|NA|TRBV20-1
CSARAGYEQYF
>15|TRBJ1-5|NA|TRBV6-5
CASSYTRGGGQPQHF